This entry lists 3 T cell receptor beta chains sequenced from one sample in a study of OX40 agonist ivuxolimab in advanced cancers. Method: immunoSEQ multiplex PCR; TCRdb's copy keeps in-frame clones and lacks some. This table has more than 70,000 clones, about 83% appearing once. This sample comprised CD4+ or CD8+ T cells sorted from blood, obtained in a trial of the OX40 agonist ivuxolimab. The receptor set was obtained from an adult with an advanced solid tumor such as melanoma, head and neck, liver or kidney cancer.

The chain is built from TRBV19 and TRBJ2-5, with TRBD2 identical over 12 bases. Germline CDR1 LNHDA, CDR2 SQIVND (reference sequence). V lost 5 bases, J lost 1 base, and 8 bases stayed unmatched. CDR3 length: 17 residues. The CDR3 coding sequence is TGTGCCAGTAGTCCAAGACTAGCGGGGGTTATCCAAGAGACCCAGTACTTC. Translated, it gives CASSPRLAGVIQETQYF.

The chain combines TRBV6-4 with TRBJ1-2; the D is unclear. The CDR3 runs to 13 residues. With 3 bases removed from V and 2 bases from J, the gap between germline ends came to 7 bases. CDR1 and CDR2 (germline): MRHNA, SNTAGT. The CDR3 DNA follows: TGTGCCAGCAGTGAACGGCCGAACTATGGCTACACCTTC. It is translated as CASSERPNYGYTF.

This clone was observed once. V is TRBV5-1 and J is TRBJ2-7; 9 bases map to TRBD2. V lost 0 bases, J lost 3 bases, and 10 bases stayed unmatched. Germline V CDR1 and CDR2: SGHRS, YFSETQ. This CDR3 contains 17 residues. For the CDR3, the DNA is TGCGCCAGCAGCTTGGGGCCCCAGGTTAGCGGGAGCTACGAGCAGTACTTC. Protein product: CASSLGPQVSGSYEQYF.